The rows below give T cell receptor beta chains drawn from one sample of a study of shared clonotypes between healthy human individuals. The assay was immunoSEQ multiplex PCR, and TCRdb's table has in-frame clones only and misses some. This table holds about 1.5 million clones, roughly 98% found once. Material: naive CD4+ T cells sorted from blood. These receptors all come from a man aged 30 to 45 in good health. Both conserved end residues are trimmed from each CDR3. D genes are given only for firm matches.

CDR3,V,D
ASSPSGTETQY,TRBV28,TRBD2
ASSLWQGTSEAF,TRBV5-4,.
AWTAGPGQPQH,TRBV30,.
ASSEDRPPGYGYT,TRBV5-1,.
ASSQEETSYEQY,TRBV4-3,.
ASSLDQGHGYT,TRBV11-2,.
ASSRTTGGQGKLF,TRBV28,TRBD1
ASSIGTALNLYGYT,TRBV5-4,TRBD1
ASSGLVSYEQY,TRBV19,TRBD2
ASSHGRNGPEAGRFAF,TRBV18,.
ATSRGTDGTYEQY,TRBV15,.
ASSLVASAGVTNEQF,TRBV5-1,.
ASSLVGLAGVVATGELF,TRBV5-1,TRBD2
ASSLFPGELF,TRBV7-9,.
ASSLGPRETQY,TRBV5-5,.
ASRAGVSKTQY,TRBV6-5,.
ASSVTVYKYEQF,TRBV9,.
ASSMRLLGTDTQY,TRBV19,.
ASSSGTGKLYGYT,TRBV5-6,TRBD1
ASRGASDRVYEQY,TRBV6-6,TRBD1
ASSLGAGLVQPQH,TRBV11-2,.
ASSRRTSGNNEQF,TRBV4-3,TRBD2
ASSLALVSYNEQF,TRBV7-9,.
SVSTVAKNIQY,TRBV29-1,.
ASSEAWGEQY,TRBV2,.
ASRLAGGFGELF,TRBV19,TRBD2
ASSFGQGNQPQH,TRBV28,.
ASSSLTSGRQY,TRBV7-9,TRBD2
ASSFQRWDTEAF,TRBV11-2,.
ASSLYLRGAGENNEQF,TRBV7-6,TRBD2
ASSSDNPFGEQY,TRBV5-5,.
ASSLSMAVYEQY,TRBV27,.
ASSYTGVDTGELF,TRBV6-5,.
ASSDHRHEAIHTEAF,TRBV9,.
SATTNTEAF,TRBV20-1,.
ASSPTSSVLPYEQY,TRBV18,.
ASSLALGGRTHTGELF,TRBV7-9,TRBD2
ASSLFDDAGEQY,TRBV7-8,.
ASSFRSGTGAYEQY,TRBV6-5,TRBD1
ASSLTPVDNEQF,TRBV11-3,.
ASSAGTSAYEQY,TRBV11-2,TRBD2
ATSTDRGTYNEQF,TRBV15,TRBD1
ASSLLQVYNEQF,TRBV5-1,.
ASSLETGTEQY,TRBV11-3,.